The following is a T cell receptor beta chain sequence with its context. Its antigen is not known. The sample belongs to a study of monozygotic twins with inflammatory bowel disease. Regarding the study as a whole: IBD patients, compared with healthy twins, shared fewer clonotypes with others (especially with disease activity). There were differing immunosuppressive treatments, which may have added variability to patient repertoires.

CDR3 size: 15 residues. Germline CDR1 KGHSH, CDR2 LQKENI. In eight separate reactions per sample, cDNA was generated. Reanalyzing the 5' RACE reads, TCRdb keeps one entry per CDR3 protein, without DNA. The sample spans about 200,000 distinct CDR3 sequences; the ten largest clones claim 7.5% to 8%. Sequencing was done on a sample of blood. The origin of this receptor is a human donor with ulcerative colitis or Crohn's disease, or a healthy co-twin of an affected twin (not recorded which). The rearrangement joins TRBV18 to TRBJ1-6. The CDR3 is CASSPKRGGNSPLHF. Full variable domain (remainder filled in from reference TRBV18 and TRBJ1-6): NAGVMQNPRHLVRRRGQEARLRCSPMKGHSHVYWYRQLPEEGLKFMVYLQKENIIDESGMPKERFSAEFPKEGPSILRIQQVVRGDSAAYFCASSPKRGGNSPLHFGNGTRLTVT.